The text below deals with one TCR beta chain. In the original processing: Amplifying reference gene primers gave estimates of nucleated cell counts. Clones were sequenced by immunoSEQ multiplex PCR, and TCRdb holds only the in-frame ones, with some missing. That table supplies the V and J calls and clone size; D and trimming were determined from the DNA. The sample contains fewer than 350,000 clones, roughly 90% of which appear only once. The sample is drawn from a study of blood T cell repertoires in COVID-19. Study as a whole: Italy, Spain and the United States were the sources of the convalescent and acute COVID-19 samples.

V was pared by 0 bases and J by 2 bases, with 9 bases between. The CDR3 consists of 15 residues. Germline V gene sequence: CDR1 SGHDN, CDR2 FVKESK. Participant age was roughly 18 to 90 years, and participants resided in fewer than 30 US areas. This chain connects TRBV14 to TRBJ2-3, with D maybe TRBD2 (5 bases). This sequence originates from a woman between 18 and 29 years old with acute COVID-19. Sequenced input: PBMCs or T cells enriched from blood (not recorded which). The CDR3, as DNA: TGTGCCAGCAGCCAAGAAGACTACAACACAGATACGCAGTATTTT. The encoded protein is CASSQEDYNTDTQYF.